The next 3 T cell receptor beta chains were all read from a single sample in a study of blood T cells in healthy people across ages. Then a second PCR, running about 6 to 12 cycles, was carried out with a sample-barcoded 5' primer and a J-beta primer mix. In TCRdb, the 5' RACE reads were re-called with MiXCR into one record per CDR3 protein. The sample yields 1.8 million or so distinct CDR3 sequences, about 39% seen once. The sequenced material came from blood. These receptors all stem from a human donor in good health.

The chain uses TRBV6-5 and TRBJ1-2; 7 bases agree with TRBD1. This CDR3 spans 15 amino acids. Germline trimming cut 5 bases from V and 3 bases from J; bases unmatched to any gene: 9. Germline V gene data show CDR1 as MNHEY and CDR2 as SVGAGI. In DNA, the CDR3 is TGTGCCAGCAGTACGATTCTCGACAGGGACTATGGCTACACCTTC. Encoded protein: CASSTILDRDYGYTF.

This rearrangement joins TRBV15 to TRBJ2-3; tentatively, D is TRBD1 (6 bases). CDR1 LNHNV and CDR2 YYDKDF come from the germline V gene (reference sequence). CDR3 size: 14 residues. Trimming pared 5 bases from V and 6 bases from J, leaving 15 bases between. The CDR3 protein is CATSAPARGDTQYF. The CDR3 DNA follows: TGTGCCACCAGCGCCCCAGCCAGGGGCGATACGCAGTATTTT.

The chain combines TRBV10-3 with TRBJ2-1; TRBD1 is a possible D gene (6 bases). CDR3 length: 15 residues. Trimming took off 10 bases at V and 0 bases at J, with 16 bases between the two ends. From germline, CDR1 is ENHRY and CDR2 SYGVKD. CDR3 protein: CASKQGPLSYNEQFF. The CDR3 DNA sequence: TGTGCCAGCAAACAGGGCCCACTCTCCTACAATGAGCAGTTCTTC.